Listed below are T cell receptor beta chains from one sample, sequenced in a study of monozygotic twins with cystic fibrosis. Sequencing was performed with immunoSEQ multiplex PCR; in TCRdb, only in-frame clones are kept and a portion is missing. The table lists about 14,000 clones, 90% to 95% of them singletons, with around 9.3% in the top ten. The sequencing sample was made of blood. These TCRs come from a girl aged 2-10 years with cystic fibrosis. Each CDR3 is given with its conserved first and last residue. A D gene is named only where the DNA matches it firmly. The size of a clone is reported for some rows only, either as once, few or many, or as a class for expanded clones.

v_gene	abundance	j_gene	d_gene	CDR3aa	CDR3nt
TRBV30	.	TRBJ2-5	.	CAWSPGGTQYF	TGTGCCTGGAGTCCTGGGGGGACCCAGTACTTC
TRBV7-9	.	TRBJ1-4	.	CASSLWRQVNEKLFF	TGTGCCAGCAGCTTATGGCGGCAGGTTAATGAAAAACTGTTTTTT
TRBV6-5	.	TRBJ2-5	.	CASSRLVRETQYF	TGTGCCAGCAGCAGACTAGTACGGGAGACCCAGTACTTC
TRBV2	.	TRBJ2-3	.	CASSPRTSSTDTQYF	TGTGCCAGCAGTCCTCGGACTTCTAGCACAGATACGCAGTATTTT
TRBV15	.	TRBJ1-5	.	CATSRDGGDQPQHF	TGTGCCACCAGCAGAGATGGGGGGGATCAGCCCCAGCATTTT
TRBV15	.	TRBJ1-1	.	CATSTLGLTNTEAFF	TGTGCCACCAGCACGCTGGGACTTACGAACACTGAAGCTTTCTTT
TRBV5-4	.	TRBJ2-3	.	CASSFSDGSSTDTQYF	TGTGCCAGCAGTTTTTCGGACGGGTCTAGCACAGATACGCAGTATTTT
TRBV25-1	.	TRBJ2-1	TRBD1	CASRGTGGNEQFF	TGTGCCAGCAGGGGGACAGGTGGCAATGAGCAGTTCTTC
TRBV9	.	TRBJ2-3	.	CASSVATRGTPPSTDTQYF	TGTGCCAGCAGCGTAGCTACTCGTGGGACTCCCCCTAGCACAGATACGCAGTATTTT
TRBV5-1	once	TRBJ2-7	TRBD2	CASSLEASGSYEQYF	TGCGCCAGCAGCTTGGAGGCTAGCGGGAGCTACGAGCAGTACTTC
TRBV11-3	.	TRBJ2-2	TRBD2	CASSVSSGSHTGELFF	TGTGCCAGCAGCGTATCTAGCGGGAGCCACACCGGGGAGCTGTTTTTT
TRBV9	.	TRBJ2-5	.	CASSVDLRGGQETQYF	TGTGCCAGCAGCGTAGACCTCAGGGGCGGCCAAGAGACCCAGTACTTC
TRBV5-1	.	TRBJ2-3	TRBD1	CASRVSGGQTDTQYF	TGCGCCAGCAGGGTATCAGGGGGCCAGACAGATACGCAGTATTTT
TRBV7-9	.	TRBJ2-3	.	CASSYAGDFTDTQYF	TGTGCCAGCAGCTACGCAGGGGACTTCACAGATACGCAGTATTTT
TRBV29-1	.	TRBJ2-3	.	CSALRWGSYTDTQYF	TGCAGCGCTTTGAGGTGGGGGTCGTACACAGATACGCAGTATTTT
TRBV7-9	.	TRBJ2-2	.	CASSPIGAGELFF	TGTGCCAGCAGCCCCATTGGTGCCGGGGAGCTGTTTTTT
TRBV7-6	.	TRBJ2-3	TRBD2	CASSGPAAGGRDTQYF	TGTGCCAGCAGCGGACCCGCAGCGGGAGGCCGGGATACGCAGTATTTT
TRBV7-2	.	TRBJ2-1	.	CASSQWWAPDNEQFF	TGTGCCAGCAGCCAGTGGTGGGCACCTGACAATGAGCAGTTCTTC
TRBV28	.	TRBJ1-2	TRBD1	CASRPPRQGFNYGYTF	TGTGCCAGCAGACCTCCCAGACAGGGCTTTAACTATGGCTACACCTTC
TRBV29-1	.	TRBJ2-1	.	CSVAPGLWDEQFF	TGCAGCGTTGCACCGGGACTCTGGGATGAGCAGTTCTTC